This paragraph reports one TCR beta chain. This specimen comes from a study of blood T cell repertoires in COVID-19. Study summary: Both acute and convalescent COVID-19 samples were obtained from the United States, Italy and Spain.

V dropped 2 bases and J dropped 4 bases, with 8 bases sitting between them. CDR1 and CDR2 (germline): SGHVS, FNYEAQ. The CDR3 is made up of 13 amino acids. Enrollees, roughly 18 to 95 years old, lived in fewer than 25 US areas. Cohort placement rested on clinical history that participants reported themselves. TCRdb keeps only in-frame clones here, not all; method: immunoSEQ multiplex PCR. The sample lists approximately 200,000 clones, 75% to 90% occurring once. The chain has TRBV7-6 and TRBJ1-1; D might be TRBD1 (5 bases). Material for sequencing was PBMCs or T cells enriched from blood (not recorded which). This sequence originates from a woman in her twenties or thirties who had been exposed to COVID-19. The CDR3 is CASSLTDSTEAFF. The CDR3 region has the DNA TGTGCCAGCAGCTTAACAGACAGCACTGAAGCTTTCTTT.